These T cell receptor beta chains were read from a single sample in a study of early T cells in non-severe SARS-CoV-2 infection. TCRdb re-called the 5' RACE reads through MiXCR, storing one row per CDR3 protein. The sample consists of more than 45,000 distinct CDR3 sequences, roughly 13% of them appearing once. The specimen was whole blood. These receptors came from an adult who was a healthcare worker with PCR-confirmed SARS-CoV-2 infection or an uninfected control (not recorded which). Each CDR3 is given without its conserved first and last residue. Clone sizes are given selectively: once, few, many, or a class where the clone is expanded.

J gene | CDR3 length | clone size | V gene | CDR3 protein
TRBJ2-3 | 17 | NA | TRBV12-3/TRBV12-4 | ASSFSARLAAGFTDTQY
TRBJ2-7 | 13 | few | TRBV3-1 | ASSQGVGPSGEQY
TRBJ2-7 | 13 | many | TRBV11-2 | ASSLDRLAGDEQY
TRBJ2-1 | 11 | few | TRBV5-1 | ASSLGTGNEQF
TRBJ2-2 | 12 | many | TRBV9 | ASSVGTNTGELF
TRBJ2-7 | 11 | few | TRBV9 | ASSVGVTYEQY
TRBJ2-2 | 13 | many | TRBV10-3 | AISKDSANTGELF
TRBJ1-4 | 15 | NA | TRBV20-1 | SARKRQILATNEKLF
TRBJ2-7 | 13 | many | TRBV7-2 | ASSPRGRGGYEQY
TRBJ1-5 | 13 | few | TRBV12-3/TRBV12-4 | ASSLAPQGNQPQH
TRBJ2-1 | 11 | medium-sized | TRBV14 | ASSQVRGLEQF
TRBJ1-1 | 13 | few | TRBV7-8 | ASRERGGKGTEAF
TRBJ1-2 | 14 | few | TRBV5-6 | ASSLSMSRSALGYT
TRBJ2-7 | 13 | NA | TRBV28 | ASSSPGERTNEQY
TRBJ2-1 | 13 | NA | TRBV7-6 | ASRGDGRTYNEQF
TRBJ1-2 | 13 | NA | TRBV5-1 | ASSQGQGRNYGYT
TRBJ2-1 | 12 | NA | TRBV28 | ASGGTSGTGGQF
TRBJ2-3 | 12 | NA | TRBV20-1 | SAPEGGIADTQY
TRBJ1-1 | 14 | NA | TRBV5-1 | ASSLTGTGVITEAF
TRBJ1-4 | 13 | NA | TRBV7-2 | ASSIPGQFNEKLF